This T cell receptor (beta chain) derives from a study of CDR3 diversity in severe acne. TCRdb re-called the PCR reads with MiXCR, one entry per CDR3 protein. The sample has more than 70,000 distinct CDR3 sequences; roughly half are singletons. The V and J ends lost 4 bases and 4 bases, in that order; junction bases with no gene match: 0. Germline loops: CDR1 MGHDK, CDR2 SYGVNS. The CDR3 totals 13 residues. This sequence originates from a male donor in good health, serving as a control. Material for sequencing was blood. The genes are TRBV25-1 and TRBJ2-3, with 9 bases that match TRBD1. CDR3 loop: CASSGQGADTQYF. The CDR3 DNA follows: TGTGCCAGCAGTGGACAGGGGGCAGATACGCAGTATTTT.